Below are 25 T cell receptor beta chains sequenced from a single sample in a study of blood T cells in healthy people across ages. Next came a second PCR, run for roughly 6 to 11 cycles, which used a sample-barcoded 5' primer along with a J-beta primer mix. MiXCR was run by TCRdb on the 5' RACE reads, yielding one entry per CDR3 protein. Of about 800,000 distinct CDR3 sequences in the sample, roughly 60% are singletons; the top ten hold about 20%. The sequenced material came from blood. The receptors stem from a man aged 25 to 40 in good health.

The V and J genes are TRBV20-1 and TRBJ2-5; D gene uncertain. CDR1 DFQATT and CDR2 SNEGSKA come from the germline V gene (reference sequence). V was shortened by 0 bases and J by 8 bases, with 13 bases between the two germline ends. The CDR3 is made up of 13 amino acids. Written as DNA, the CDR3 is TGCAGTGCTAGAGATTCGTCACGCGATACCCAGTACTTC. The encoded protein is CSARDSSRDTQYF.

The chain has TRBV6-6 and TRBJ1-5, with D uncertain. The V and J ends lost 7 bases and 5 bases respectively, with 18 bases between them. The germline V gene has CDR1 MNHNY and CDR2 SVGAGI (reference sequence). The CDR3 sequence is 15 residues long. CDR3 region: CASTTNPKGDQPQHF. CDR3 in DNA: TGTGCCAGCACCACCAACCCGAAGGGAGATCAGCCCCAGCATTTT.

V is TRBV29-1 and J is TRBJ1-2; TRBD1 might be the D (5 bases). V was shortened by 3 bases and J by 4 bases, with 12 bases between the two germline ends. The CDR3 has 13 amino acids. The germline gives CDR1 SQVTM, CDR2 ANQGSEA. The CDR3 loop reads CSVDLAGGYGYTF. The CDR3 nucleotides are TGCAGCGTTGACCTGGCCGGGGGCTATGGCTACACCTTC. The variable domain in full, completed from reference TRBV29-1 and TRBJ1-2, reads SAVISQKPSRDICQRGTSLTIQCQVDSQVTMMFWYRQQPGQSLTLIATANQGSEATYESGFVIDKFPISRPNLTFSTLTVSNMSPEDSSIYLCSVDLAGGYGYTFGSGTRLTVV.

The chain joins TRBV7-2 to TRBJ1-6; perhaps TRBD1 as D (6 bases). The CDR3 sequence is 16 residues long. With 1 base removed from V and 9 bases from J, the gap between germline ends came to 16 bases. Per germline, CDR1 SGHTA and CDR2 FQGNSA. In nucleotides, the CDR3 is TGTGCCAGCAGCTTAGGGGTAGGGGGGATAGGTTCACCCCTCCACTTT. Its translation: CASSLGVGGIGSPLHF.

The chain joins TRBV12-3 or TRBV12-4 to TRBJ2-5, with D unresolved. This CDR3 spans 16 amino acids. The V end was cut by 5 bases, the J end by 2 bases, with 18 bases between. Written as DNA, the CDR3 is TGTGCCAGCAGTCCCATGGGCACGGGTGTACAAGAGACCCAGTACTTC. Its protein product is CASSPMGTGVQETQYF.

The CDR3 DNA is TGTGCCAGCAATTATGGGGCACATTCACCCCTCCACTTT. Amino acid sequence: CASNYGAHSPLHF. The chain has TRBV6-6 and TRBJ1-6, with D possibly matching TRBD1 (5 bases). Germline-derived CDR1 and CDR2 are MNHNY and SVGAGI (reference sequence). This CDR3 is 13 amino acids long. V was clipped by 7 bases and J by 8 bases, with 12 bases between them.

V gene TRBV6-1 combines with J gene TRBJ2-7, with D perhaps TRBD2 (6 bases). Per the germline V gene, CDR1 is MNHNS and CDR2 is SASEGT. This CDR3 has 13 amino acids. The V end lost 7 bases, the J end lost 4 bases, and 14 bases lay between the germline ends. The CDR3 loop reads CASTAGGVYEQYF. CDR3 bases: TGTGCCAGCACGGCCGGAGGGGTTTACGAGCAGTACTTC.

V usage is TRBV4-3 and J usage is TRBJ1-1; maybe TRBD1 (5 bases). Trimming pared 2 bases from V and 7 bases from J, leaving 11 bases between. Germline CDR1 reads LGHNA; CDR2 reads YSLEER. The CDR3 totals 13 residues. CDR3 protein: CASSQRGEFEAFF. CDR3 bases: TGCGCCAGCAGCCAACGGGGGGAGTTTGAAGCTTTCTTT.

V gene TRBV14 combines with J gene TRBJ1-6; D is unresolved. CDR1 is SGHDN, CDR2 FVKESK, per germline. Trimming pared 5 bases from V and 7 bases from J, leaving 12 bases between. This CDR3 comprises 14 residues. CDR3 residues: CASSSDRPNSPLHF. Written as DNA, the CDR3 is TGTGCCAGCAGCTCGGATCGCCCGAATTCACCCCTCCACTTT.

This clonotype was observed many times. The chain uses TRBV9 and TRBJ1-2; unclear D gene. Germline CDR1 SGDLS, CDR2 YYNGEE. Trimming took off 1 base at V and 5 bases at J, with 9 bases between the two ends. The CDR3 is 13 residues long. The CDR3 DNA follows: TGTGCCAGCAGCGTATGGGGTTCATATGGCTACACCTTC. Its translation is CASSVWGSYGYTF.

CDR3 nucleotides: TGCAGTGCCGCAGTTGGGGGACAAGACTATGGCTACACCTTC. Its protein product is CSAAVGGQDYGYTF. The chain links TRBV20-1 to TRBJ1-2, with D possibly matching TRBD1 (6 bases). The CDR3 length is 14 residues. V lost 6 bases and J 3 bases, leaving 17 bases between the germline ends. The germline gives CDR1 DFQATT, CDR2 SNEGSKA (reference sequence).

This clonotype has just a few counts. The chain carries TRBV9 and TRBJ2-5; either TRBD1 or TRBD2 may supply D (5 bases each). The tail of the sequence fits TRBJ2-7 better, so the J call may be wrong. The length of the CDR3 is 13 residues. The germline V gene has CDR1 SGDLS and CDR2 YYNGEE. CDR3 sequence: CASSVGTSYEQYF. CDR3 bases: TGTGCCAGCAGTGTCGGGACGAGCTACGAGCAGTACTTC.

The DNA of the CDR3 is TGTGCCAGCAGCTTTCCCCTAGCGGGAGCACTTGGGGAGACCCAGTACTTC. It specifies CASSFPLAGALGETQYF. This chain links TRBV7-2 with TRBJ2-4; 10 positions match TRBD2. The DNA end favors TRBJ2-5, so the J call may be wrong. The CDR3 loop spans 17 amino acids. CDR1 is SGHTA and CDR2 is FQGNSA in the germline V gene.

V and J are TRBV20-1 and TRBJ2-4; D uncertain. The J call is doubtful: the DNA matches TRBJ2-7 better. The CDR3 is made up of 13 amino acids. Germline assignment: CDR1 DFQATT and CDR2 SNEGSKA (reference sequence). CDR3 sequence: CSASSDPAYEQYF. The CDR3 DNA follows: TGCAGTGCTAGTAGTGACCCAGCCTACGAGCAGTACTTC.

The CDR3 nucleotides are TGCGCCAGCAGCTTGGGGCGGGAGCACGATGAGCAGTTCTTC. Translating it yields CASSLGREHDEQFF. This sequence joins TRBV5-1 and TRBJ2-1; TRBD2 matches at 7 bases. Germline assignment: CDR1 SGHRS and CDR2 YFSETQ. Trimming removed 0 bases from V and 8 bases from J; junction bases left unmatched: 5. This CDR3 comprises 14 residues. Full variable domain (remainder filled in from reference TRBV5-1 and TRBJ2-1): KAGVTQTPRYLIKTRGQQVTLSCSPISGHRSVSWYQQTPGQGLQFLFEYFSETQRNKGNFPGRFSGRQFSNSRSEMNVSTLELGDSALYLCASSLGREHDEQFFGPGTRLTVL.

This clonotype appeared a few times. The V gene is TRBV19, the J gene TRBJ2-5; tentative D call: TRBD2 (5 bases). V lost 10 bases to trimming and J lost 11 bases, with 20 bases between them. The CDR3 totals 12 residues. The germline CDR1 and CDR2 sequences are LNHDA and SQIVND (reference sequence). CDR3 in amino acids: CATSLGNGEQYF. The CDR3 nucleotides read TGTGCCACCAGTTTGGGTAACGGGGAGCAGTACTTC.

This clonotype was observed a single time. The chain uses TRBV28 and TRBJ2-3, with TRBD1 as a possible D gene (6 bases). Deletions cut 3 bases from V and 2 bases from J, with 15 bases between. The CDR3 contains 16 residues. Germline V gives CDR1 MDHEN, CDR2 SYDVKM. The DNA of the CDR3 is TGTGCCAGCAGTTTCCAAAGACAGGATCTCACAGATACGCAGTATTTT. Amino acids: CASSFQRQDLTDTQYF.

This sequence joins TRBV20-1 and TRBJ2-7, with 16 nucleotides matching TRBD2. The junction had 10 bases not matched to a gene; V was cut back by 0 bases and J by 2 bases. The CDR3 is 19 residues long. Per the germline V gene, CDR1 is DFQATT and CDR2 is SNEGSKA (reference sequence). CDR3: CSARDEGLAGGKPTYEQYF. CDR3 DNA: TGCAGTGCTAGAGATGAGGGACTAGCGGGGGGGAAGCCGACCTACGAGCAGTACTTC.

This clonotype was found a few times. V is TRBV6-2 or TRBV6-3 and J is TRBJ2-7; 8 bases map to TRBD2. V shed 0 bases, J shed 3 bases, and the junction held 4 bases outside the gene matches. CDR3 size: 15 residues. Germline V gene lookup returns CDR1 MNHEY and CDR2 SVGEGT. The CDR3 protein is CASSYSPRGVYEQYF. The CDR3 DNA follows: TGTGCCAGCAGTTACTCCCCGCGGGGGGTCTACGAGCAGTACTTC.

V is TRBV7-9 and J is TRBJ1-2; no clear D. V lost 1 base, J lost 0 bases, and 6 bases lay in between. CDR3 length: 14 amino acids. CDR1 SEHNR and CDR2 FQNEAQ come from the germline V gene (reference sequence). This CDR3 reads CASSLVSPNYGYTF. The DNA for the CDR3 is TGTGCCAGCAGCTTAGTCAGTCCTAACTATGGCTACACCTTC.

This clonotype was seen a handful of times. The V and J genes are TRBV27 and TRBJ2-1; 8 positions agree with TRBD2. The germline V gene has CDR1 MNHEY and CDR2 SMNVEV (reference sequence). V dropped 6 bases and J dropped 9; count of bases not matched to a gene: 7. CDR3 length equals 13 residues. CDR3 in DNA: TGTGCCAGCAGCCTATATAGCGGGATTGAGCAGTTCTTC. It encodes CASSLYSGIEQFF.

This clonotype was seen only a few times. This rearrangement joins TRBV10-3 to TRBJ2-7, with D unresolved. V was pared by 2 bases and J by 4 bases, with 9 bases between. This CDR3 region has 13 residues. In germline, CDR1 is ENHRY, CDR2 SYGVKD. In DNA, the CDR3 is TGTGCCATCAGTGAGACCCGGTATTACGAGCAGTACTTC. Residues: CAISETRYYEQYF.

The genes are TRBV11-1 and TRBJ2-1; D may match TRBD1 or TRBD2 (6 bases each). Deletions cut 0 bases from V and 6 bases from J, with 15 bases between. The CDR3 is 16 residues long. From germline, CDR1 is SGHAT and CDR2 FQDESV (reference sequence). In DNA form, the CDR3 reads TGTGCCAGCAGCTTAGCGAGGGGGGCTGGGCTCAATGAGCAGTTCTTC. Its translation: CASSLARGAGLNEQFF.

This clonotype was counted only a few times. The chain employs TRBV29-1 and TRBJ1-2; the D gene is possibly TRBD1 (5 bases). Germline CDR1 reads SQVTM; CDR2 reads ANQGSEA. CDR3 size: 13 residues. The V end lost 3 bases, the J end lost 8 bases, and 16 bases lay between the germline ends. The CDR3 spells CSVEGVGPGGYTF. The DNA of the CDR3 is TGCAGCGTTGAGGGGGTCGGTCCGGGGGGCTACACCTTC.

This clonotype was recorded a few times. This chain uses TRBV4-3 with TRBJ2-3; 8 nucleotides line up with TRBD1. Germline-derived CDR1 and CDR2 are LGHNA and YSLEER. The J segment lost 5 bases and the V segment lost 0 bases, leaving 7 bases of the junction unmatched. CDR3 length equals 16 residues. Here the CDR3 reads CASSQESPGGIDTQYF. DNA for the CDR3: TGCGCCAGCAGCCAAGAGAGTCCAGGGGGCATAGATACGCAGTATTTT.